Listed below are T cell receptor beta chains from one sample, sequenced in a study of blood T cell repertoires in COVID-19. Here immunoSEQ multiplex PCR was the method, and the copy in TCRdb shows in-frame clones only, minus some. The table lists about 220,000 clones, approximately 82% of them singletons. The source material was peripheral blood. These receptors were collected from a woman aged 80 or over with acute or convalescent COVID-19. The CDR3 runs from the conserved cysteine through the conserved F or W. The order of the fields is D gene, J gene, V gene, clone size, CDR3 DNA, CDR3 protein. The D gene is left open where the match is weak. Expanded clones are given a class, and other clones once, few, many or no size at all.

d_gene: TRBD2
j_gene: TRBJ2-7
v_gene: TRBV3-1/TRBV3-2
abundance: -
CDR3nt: TGTGCCAGCAGCCCCCGGACTAGCGGGTTCTCCTACGAGCAGTACTTC
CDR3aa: CASSPRTSGFSYEQYF

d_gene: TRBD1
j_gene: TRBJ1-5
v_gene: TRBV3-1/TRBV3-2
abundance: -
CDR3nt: TGTGCCAGCAGCCAAGATCCCAGTTCGGGGACAGTCAATCAGCCCCAGCATTTT
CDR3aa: CASSQDPSSGTVNQPQHF

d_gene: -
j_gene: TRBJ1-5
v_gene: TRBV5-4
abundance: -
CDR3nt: TGTGCCAGCAGCTTGGACCAGGGGCAGAATCAGCCCCAGCATTTT
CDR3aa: CASSLDQGQNQPQHF

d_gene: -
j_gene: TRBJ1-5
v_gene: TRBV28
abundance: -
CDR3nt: TGTGCCAGCTCTGGTCTCTTCAGGGTCCGGGGGAATCAGCCCCAGCATTTT
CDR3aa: CASSGLFRVRGNQPQHF

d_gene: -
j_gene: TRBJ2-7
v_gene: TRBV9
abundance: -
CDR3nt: TGTGCCAGCAGCGATGGCGGCAACTCCTACGAGCAGTACTTC
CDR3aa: CASSDGGNSYEQYF

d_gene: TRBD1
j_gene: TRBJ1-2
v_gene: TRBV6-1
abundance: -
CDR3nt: TGTGCCAGCAGCCAGGACAGGCGGGACTATGGCTACACCTTC
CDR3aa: CASSQDRRDYGYTF

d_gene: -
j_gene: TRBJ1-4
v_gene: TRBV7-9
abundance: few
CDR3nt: TGTGCGAGCACGGAGATTAATGAAAAACTGTTTTTT
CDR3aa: CASTEINEKLFF

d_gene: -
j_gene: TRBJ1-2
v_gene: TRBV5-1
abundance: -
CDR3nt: TGCGCCAGCAGCTCCCACCCCAGGCGCTCCTATGGCTACACCTTC
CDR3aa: CASSSHPRRSYGYTF

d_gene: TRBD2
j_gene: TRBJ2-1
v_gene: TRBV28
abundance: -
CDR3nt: TGTGCCAGCAGTCAGACTAGCCCCTCCTACAATGAGCAGTTCTTC
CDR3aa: CASSQTSPSYNEQFF

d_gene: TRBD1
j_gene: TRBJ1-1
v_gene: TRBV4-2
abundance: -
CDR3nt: TGTGCCAGCAGCCAAAATCCGCGAGGGGGCAGCACTGAAGCTTTCTTT
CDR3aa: CASSQNPRGGSTEAFF

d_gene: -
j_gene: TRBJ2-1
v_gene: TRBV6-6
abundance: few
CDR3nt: TGTGCCAGCAGGGACCGGGGACTTGCCGGGAATGAGCAGTTCTTC
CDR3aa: CASRDRGLAGNEQFF

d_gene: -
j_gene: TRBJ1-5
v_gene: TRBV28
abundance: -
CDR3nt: TGTGCCAGCAGTTTAGCGGGGGGGATTAGCAATCAGCCCCAGCATTTT
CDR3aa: CASSLAGGISNQPQHF

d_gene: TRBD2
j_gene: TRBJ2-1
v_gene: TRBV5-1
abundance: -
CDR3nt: TGCGCCAGCAGCTCTCCGATGGAGCGGGGGTACAATGAGCAGTTCTTC
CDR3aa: CASSSPMERGYNEQFF

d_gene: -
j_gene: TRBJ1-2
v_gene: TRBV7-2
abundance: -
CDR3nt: TGTGCCAGCAGCTTAGCGACTTCGGCCCTCCTCCCTGGCTACACCTTC
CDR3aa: CASSLATSALLPGYTF

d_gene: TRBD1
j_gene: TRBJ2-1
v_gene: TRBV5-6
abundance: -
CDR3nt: TGTGCCAGCAGCCCCCGGGACAGGGGGCGTTCAGGTGAGCAGTTCTTC
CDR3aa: CASSPRDRGRSGEQFF

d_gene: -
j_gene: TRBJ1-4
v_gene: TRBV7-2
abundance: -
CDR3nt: TGTGCCAGCAGCTTTATGCAGGGAACCAATGAAAAACTGTTTTTT
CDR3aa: CASSFMQGTNEKLFF

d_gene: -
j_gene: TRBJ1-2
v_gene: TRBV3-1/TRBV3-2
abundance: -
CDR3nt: TGTGCCAGCAGCCAAGTTTCGGGGGGAAACTATGGCTACACCTTC
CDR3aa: CASSQVSGGNYGYTF

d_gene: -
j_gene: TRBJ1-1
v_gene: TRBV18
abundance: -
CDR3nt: TGTGCCAGCTCACCCCTCCGGGACATGAACACTGAAGCTTTCTTT
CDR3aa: CASSPLRDMNTEAFF

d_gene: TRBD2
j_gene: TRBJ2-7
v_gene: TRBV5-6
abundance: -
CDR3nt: TGTGCCAGCAGCCTGGGACTAGCGGGGGGCGCCTACGAGCAGTACTTC
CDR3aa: CASSLGLAGGAYEQYF

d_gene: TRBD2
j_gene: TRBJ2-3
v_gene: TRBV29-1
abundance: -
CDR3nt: TGCAGCGTTGGAGCGGGGGCCGGCCTTAGCACAGATACGCAGTATTTT
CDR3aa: CSVGAGAGLSTDTQYF

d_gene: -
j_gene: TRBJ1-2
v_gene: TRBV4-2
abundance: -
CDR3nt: TGTGCCAGCAGCCAAGATATCCCTAATGAGGGCTATGGCTACACCTTC
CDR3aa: CASSQDIPNEGYGYTF

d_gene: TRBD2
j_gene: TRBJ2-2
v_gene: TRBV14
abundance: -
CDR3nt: TGTGCCAGCAGCCTGAGGACCCCGGGACTAGCGGGGACCACCGGGGAGCTGTTTTTT
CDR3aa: CASSLRTPGLAGTTGELFF

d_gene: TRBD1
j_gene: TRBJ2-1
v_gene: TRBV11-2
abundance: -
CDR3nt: TGTGCCAGCAGCCTCCGGGACAGGGATGTAGAGAATGAGCAGTTCTTC
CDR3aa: CASSLRDRDVENEQFF

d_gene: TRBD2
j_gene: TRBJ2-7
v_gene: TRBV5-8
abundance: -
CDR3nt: TGTGCCAGCAGCTTGGCCGCTAGCGGGAGCTCCTACGAGCAGTACTTC
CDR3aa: CASSLAASGSSYEQYF

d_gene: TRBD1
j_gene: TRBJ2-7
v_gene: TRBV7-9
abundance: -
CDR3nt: TGTGCCAGCAGCTTAATTGGGACAGGAATCCACGAGCAGTACTTC
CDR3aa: CASSLIGTGIHEQYF

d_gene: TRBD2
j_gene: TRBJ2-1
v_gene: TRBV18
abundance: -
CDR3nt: TGTGCCAGCTCACCTCCTAGCGGGGTGGGAAATGAGCAGTTCTTC
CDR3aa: CASSPPSGVGNEQFF

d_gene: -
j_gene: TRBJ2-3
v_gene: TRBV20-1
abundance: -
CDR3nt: TGCAGTGCCGTCACAGATACGCAGTATTTT
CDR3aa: CSAVTDTQYF

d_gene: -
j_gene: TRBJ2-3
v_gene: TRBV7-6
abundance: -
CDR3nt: TGTGCCAGCAGATTTCAAGCGGACCTCACAGATACGCAGTATTTT
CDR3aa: CASRFQADLTDTQYF

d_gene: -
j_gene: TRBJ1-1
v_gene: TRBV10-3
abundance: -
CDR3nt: TGTGCCATCACTGCAGGGATGAACACTGAAGCTTTCTTT
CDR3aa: CAITAGMNTEAFF

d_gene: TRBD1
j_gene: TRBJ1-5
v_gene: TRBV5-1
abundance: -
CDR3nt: TGCGCCAGCAGCTTGGGGACAGGGGATAGCAATCAGCCCCAGCATTTT
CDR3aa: CASSLGTGDSNQPQHF

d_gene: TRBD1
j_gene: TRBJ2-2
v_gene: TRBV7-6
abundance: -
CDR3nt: TGTGCCAGCAACAACCCGGGACAGGGGGCCGGGGAGCTGTTTTTT
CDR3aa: CASNNPGQGAGELFF

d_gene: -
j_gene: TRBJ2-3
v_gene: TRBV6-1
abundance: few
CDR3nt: TGTGCCAGCAGTGAATTGGCAGGGCTTACAGATACGCAGTATTTT
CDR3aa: CASSELAGLTDTQYF

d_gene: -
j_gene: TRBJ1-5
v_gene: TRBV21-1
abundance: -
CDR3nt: TGTGCCAGCAGCCCAAAGGAGGAGGGATTAATGAATCAGCCCCAGCATTTT
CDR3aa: CASSPKEEGLMNQPQHF

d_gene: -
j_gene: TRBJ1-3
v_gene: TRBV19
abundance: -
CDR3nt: TGTGCCGCTAGGGGCTCTGGAAACACCATATATTTT
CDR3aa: CAARGSGNTIYF

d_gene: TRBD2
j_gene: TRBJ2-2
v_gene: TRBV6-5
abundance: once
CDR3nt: TGTGCCAGCAGTTCCCGCGGGGGGGGTAAGCCCGGGGAGCTGTTTTTT
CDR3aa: CASSSRGGGKPGELFF

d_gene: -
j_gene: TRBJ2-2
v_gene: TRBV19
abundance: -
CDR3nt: TGTGCCAGTAGACGACAGCCCCAGAACACCGGGGAGCTGTTTTTT
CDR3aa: CASRRQPQNTGELFF

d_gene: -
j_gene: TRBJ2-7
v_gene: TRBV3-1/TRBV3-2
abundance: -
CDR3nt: TGTGCCAGCAGCTTGGGGGCCTACTACGAGCAGTACTTC
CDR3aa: CASSLGAYYEQYF

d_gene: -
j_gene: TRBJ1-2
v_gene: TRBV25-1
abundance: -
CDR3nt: TGTGCCAGCAGTGCATCGGGGAAATATGGCTACACCTTC
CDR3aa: CASSASGKYGYTF

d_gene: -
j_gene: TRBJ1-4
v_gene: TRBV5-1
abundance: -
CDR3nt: TGCGCCAGCAGCCCGGAGGCCGGACAGCCGAATGAAAAACTGTTTTTT
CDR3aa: CASSPEAGQPNEKLFF

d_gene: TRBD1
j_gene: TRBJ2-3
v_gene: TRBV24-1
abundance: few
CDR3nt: TGTGCCACCAGTGACTCCGGGACAGGGGGCACAGATACGCAGTATTTT
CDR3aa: CATSDSGTGGTDTQYF

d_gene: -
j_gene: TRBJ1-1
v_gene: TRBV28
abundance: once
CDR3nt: TGTGCCAGCAGCTTGAGGCACACTGAAGCTTTCTTT
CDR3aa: CASSLRHTEAFF

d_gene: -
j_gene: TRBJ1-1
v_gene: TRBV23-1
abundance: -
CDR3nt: TGCGCCAGCCACCTTTCTTACCCGGACACTGAAGCTTTCTTT
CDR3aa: CASHLSYPDTEAFF

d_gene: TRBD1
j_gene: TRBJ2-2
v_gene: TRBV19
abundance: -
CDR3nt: TGTGCCAGTAGTAAGGGACAGCTTAACACCGGGGAGCTGTTTTTT
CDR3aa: CASSKGQLNTGELFF

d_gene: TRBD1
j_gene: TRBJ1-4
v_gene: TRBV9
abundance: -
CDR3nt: TGTGCCAGCAGCGTGTTAGGGGGCGCAGCTAATGAAAAACTGTTTTTT
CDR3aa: CASSVLGGAANEKLFF

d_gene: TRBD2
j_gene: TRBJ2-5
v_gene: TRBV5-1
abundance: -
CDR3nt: TGCGCCAGCAGCTTTAGCGGGGGGTTGTACCAAGAGACCCAGTACTTC
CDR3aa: CASSFSGGLYQETQYF

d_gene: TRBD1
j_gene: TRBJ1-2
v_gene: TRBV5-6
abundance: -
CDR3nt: TGTGCCAGCAGCCCCCAGGGACAGCACAACTATGGCTACACCTTC
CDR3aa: CASSPQGQHNYGYTF

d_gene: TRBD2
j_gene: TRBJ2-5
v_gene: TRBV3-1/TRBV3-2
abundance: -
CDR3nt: TGTGCCAGCAGCCAAGATTATCGGCTAGCGGGGTCGGGGACCCAGTACTTC
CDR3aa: CASSQDYRLAGSGTQYF

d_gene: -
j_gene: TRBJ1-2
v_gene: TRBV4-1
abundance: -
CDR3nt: TGCGCCAGCAGCCAAGAAGCCTATGGCTACACCTTC
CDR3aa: CASSQEAYGYTF

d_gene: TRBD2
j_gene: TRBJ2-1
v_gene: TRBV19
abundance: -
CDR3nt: TGTGCCAGTAGCCTCGGGACTAGCGTAAATGAGCAGTTCTTC
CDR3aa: CASSLGTSVNEQFF

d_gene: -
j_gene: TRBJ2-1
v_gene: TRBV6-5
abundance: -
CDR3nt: TGTGCCAGCACAACCTCTACGGGGAGTTTCGGTGAGCAGTTCTTC
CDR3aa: CASTTSTGSFGEQFF